This TCR beta chain was captured in a study of blood T cell repertoires in COVID-19. As handled by the study authors: Amplification of reference gene primers was used by the study to estimate nucleated cell counts. Assay used: immunoSEQ multiplex PCR; TCRdb lists only in-frame clones, some missing. V, J and clone size reflect that table, while D and trimming were determined from the DNA. The sample has some 150,000 clones, approximately 87% seen once. The CDR3 runs to 12 residues. V trimming: 3 bases; J trimming: 10 bases; junction bases outside the gene matches: 3. Germline V gene sequence: CDR1 MDHEN, CDR2 SYDVKM. This clone has only a few counts. Participants were aged about 18 to 90 years, lived in under 30 US areas, and enrolled virtually.

This rearrangement joins TRBV28 to TRBJ1-2; 9 nucleotides agree with TRBD1. What was sequenced was PBMCs or T cells enriched from blood (not recorded which). This TCR was sampled from a woman aged 50 to 65 who had recovered from COVID-19. The CDR3 region has the DNA TGTGCCAGCAGTTTGGGGACAGGGACCTACACCTTC. Translation gives CASSLGTGTYTF.